The next 12 T cell receptor beta chains were all read from a single sample in a study of blood T cell repertoires in COVID-19 (dated by TCRdb to the early 2020s). The library was obtained by the immunoSEQ multiplex PCR assay. TCRdb obtained this table from immuneACCESS and retained in-frame rearrangements with V and J assigned. These tables miss some clones; where compared with another copy, unresolved V genes account for less than half of the shortfall, and the remainder is unexplained. The sample contains about 220,000 clones, approximately 78% of them found a single time. Less than 6% of the sample goes to the ten largest clones. Sequences were obtained from peripheral blood. The source of these receptors is a woman aged 70-85 years with COVID-19, enrolled during active disease.

The chain is built from TRBV28 and TRBJ2-5; the D gene is possibly TRBD2 (6 bases). V dropped 6 bases and J dropped 4 bases, with 12 bases sitting between them. The CDR3 runs to 13 residues. Germline CDR1 is MDHEN and CDR2 is SYDVKM. The CDR3 spells CASRPGLLETQYF. The CDR3 bases are TGTGCCAGCAGACCGGGACTCCTAGAGACCCAGTACTTC.

The chain links TRBV15 to TRBJ1-4; no clear D. V lost 0 bases to trimming and J lost 4 bases, with 12 bases between them. The CDR3 extends over 16 amino acids. Germline CDR1 LNHNV, CDR2 YYDKDF (reference sequence). The CDR3 reads CATSREIAAFNEKLFF. The CDR3, as DNA: TGTGCCACCAGCAGAGAGATTGCGGCTTTTAATGAAAAACTGTTTTTT. Combining the CDR3 with reference TRBV15 and TRBJ1-4 gives the whole variable domain DAMVIQNPRYQVTQFGKPVTLSCSQTLNHNVMYWYQQKSSQAPKLLFHYYDKDFNNEADTPDNFQSRRPNTSFCFLDIRSPGLGDTAMYLCATSREIAAFNEKLFFGSGTQLSVL.

In DNA, the CDR3 is TGTGCCAGCAGTCCAGGGGAGGATACGCAGTATTTT. This codes for CASSPGEDTQYF. The chain recombines TRBV11-3 with TRBJ2-3, with D perhaps matching TRBD1 (6 bases). V was pared by 6 bases and J by 6 bases, with 10 bases between. Germline CDR1 is SGHNT and CDR2 is YENEEA. This CDR3 is built from 12 residues.

The chain is built from TRBV28 and TRBJ1-6, with TRBD1 matching over 8 bases. Trimming removed 1 base from V and 5 bases from J; junction bases left unmatched: 4. The CDR3 is 16 amino acids. Looked up from germline, CDR1 is MDHEN and CDR2 is SYDVKM. The DNA for the CDR3 is TGTGCCAGCAGTTTATTAGCAGGGGGCAATAATTCACCCCTCCACTTT. Translation gives CASSLLAGGNNSPLHF.

The rearrangement joins TRBV25-1 to TRBJ2-7, with D hard to call. The CDR3 covers 11 residues. Trimming stripped 6 bases from V and 6 bases from J, with 9 bases between. From germline, CDR1 is MGHDK and CDR2 SYGVNS. This CDR3 reads CASSGEFEQYF. The CDR3 DNA follows: TGTGCCAGCAGCGGTGAGTTCGAGCAGTACTTC.

This chain joins TRBV6-5 and TRBJ1-3; D remains unclear. The CDR3 has 15 residues. The germline V gene encodes CDR1 MNHEY and CDR2 SVGAGI. Trimming removed 5 bases from V and 3 bases from J, with 14 bases in between. The DNA for the CDR3 is TGTGCCAGCAGTCCTCGACTCTCTGGTGGAAACACCATATATTTT. This translates into CASSPRLSGGNTIYF.

The chain links TRBV6-2 or TRBV6-3 to TRBJ2-5; 12 nucleotides match TRBD2. The CDR3 consists of 15 residues. Trimming at V came to 4 bases and at J to 6 bases, leaving 6 bases not matched to a gene. Germline loops: CDR1 MNHEY, CDR2 SVGEGT. The CDR3 DNA reads as TGTGCCAGCAGTTTCCGTGGACTAGCGGGGAAGACCCAGTACTTC. Translation: CASSFRGLAGKTQYF.

The chain links TRBV28 to TRBJ2-7; 12 nucleotides agree with TRBD2. The germline gives CDR1 MDHEN, CDR2 SYDVKM. With V trimmed by 3 bases and J by 6 bases, 9 bases remained unmatched. The CDR3 is made up of 16 amino acids. In DNA, the CDR3 is TGTGCCAGCAGTTTCGCCCGACTAGCGGGAGCGACCGAGCAGTACTTC. Its protein product is CASSFARLAGATEQYF.

The chain has TRBV27 and TRBJ2-7, with D possibly TRBD2 on 6 matching bases. CDR3 size: 13 residues. The V gene lost 2 bases and the J gene lost 5 bases, with 10 bases spanning the gap. CDR1 and CDR2 (germline): MNHEY, SMNVEV (reference sequence). The CDR3 loop is CASSLRGGDEQYF. The CDR3 DNA follows: TGTGCCAGCAGTTTAAGGGGAGGCGACGAGCAGTACTTC.

This chain links TRBV5-1 with TRBJ1-3; D call uncertain. The germline gives CDR1 SGHRS, CDR2 YFSETQ. V lost 4 bases to trimming and J lost 4 bases, with 18 bases between them. The CDR3 runs 16 residues. The CDR3 sequence is CASSPYSRGGGNTIYF. The CDR3, as DNA: TGCGCCAGCAGCCCGTACTCCCGGGGTGGGGGAAACACCATATATTTT.

The rearrangement links TRBV9 to TRBJ2-7; 8 bases agree with TRBD2. Per the germline V gene, CDR1 is SGDLS and CDR2 is YYNGEE. The V segment lost 1 base and the J segment 6 bases; nucleotides outside the gene matches: 15. This CDR3 is built from 17 residues. The CDR3: CASSVPFARAGGSEQYF. In DNA form, the CDR3 reads TGTGCCAGCAGCGTACCTTTCGCTCGCGCGGGAGGCTCCGAGCAGTACTTC.

J is TRBJ1-3 and V is TRBV30, with no clear D. V was trimmed by 5 bases and J by 0 bases, leaving 14 bases between them. The CDR3 contains 15 residues. Germline CDR1 is GTSNPN and CDR2 is SVGIG (reference sequence). The CDR3 DNA follows: TGTGCCTGGGTTGTTCACACAATCTCTGGAAACACCATATATTTT. Residues: CAWVVHTISGNTIYF.